Given below is one T cell receptor beta chain in context. The CDR3 totals 18 residues. Trimming removed 6 bases at V and 5 bases at J, with 30 bases between. Per the germline V gene, CDR1 is SQVTM and CDR2 is ANQGSEA. These data are taken from a study of cytomegalovirus exposure and HLA in healthy donors. With 60 Vbeta and 13 Jbeta primers, the PCR was carried out. Sequenced by immunoSEQ multiplex PCR; TCRdb stores in-frame clones only, minus some. The sample records 100,000 to 150,000 clones, about 73% being singletons. The source of this sequence is a woman aged 40-49 years in good health and CMV-seronegative. The rearrangement uses TRBV29-1 and TRBJ2-3; D may be TRBD2 (6 bases). Input material: PBMCs. As DNA, the CDR3 is TGCAGCGTCCGCCCGGCGGGACCCGGGGCGACGAGGAGAGATACGCAGTATTTT. Translation gives CSVRPAGPGATRRDTQYF.